What follows are 10 T cell receptor beta chains derived from one specimen sequenced in a study of blood T cell repertoires in COVID-19. Data came from immunoSEQ multiplex PCR; TCRdb stores just in-frame clones and leaves some out. This table has roughly 220,000 clones, roughly nine tenths appearing once. Sequenced input: PBMCs or T cells enriched from blood (not recorded which). The origin of the receptors is a woman younger than 30 in a cohort exposed to, infected with or recovered from COVID-19 (not recorded which).

Only one count was recorded for this clone. The chain employs TRBV5-1 and TRBJ1-3, with D perhaps TRBD1 (5 bases). The germline V gene has CDR1 SGHRS and CDR2 YFSETQ. The CDR3 has 15 residues. The V and J ends lost 4 bases and 4 bases respectively, with 15 bases between them. The CDR3 DNA reads as TGCGCCAGCAGCCGTGGGACTCCTGGGGGAAACACCATATATTTT. It codes for CASSRGTPGGNTIYF.

This clone came up once. The chain recombines TRBV7-9 with TRBJ2-2; 7 bases agree with TRBD1. This CDR3 comprises 15 residues. The germline CDR1 and CDR2 sequences are SEHNR and FQNEAQ (reference sequence). V gave up 5 bases and J gave up 1 base; unmatched junction bases: 4. DNA of the CDR3: TGTGCCAGCAGCCGAGGACAGGTGAACACCGGGGAGCTGTTTTTT. It specifies CASSRGQVNTGELFF.

The chain carries TRBV10-1 and TRBJ2-5; 10 positions agree with TRBD2. Per germline, CDR1 WNHNN and CDR2 SYGVQD (reference sequence). The V and J ends lost 6 bases and 5 bases, in that order; junction bases with no gene match: 9. The CDR3 runs to 15 residues. CDR3 sequence reads: CASRPLAGGGETQYF. The CDR3 bases are TGCGCCAGCAGGCCCTTAGCGGGAGGTGGGGAGACCCAGTACTTC.

This chain joins TRBV9 and TRBJ2-5, with D perhaps matching TRBD2 (6 bases). Germline V gene lookup returns CDR1 SGDLS and CDR2 YYNGEE. There are 14 residues in the CDR3. The V gene lost 0 bases and the J gene lost 4 bases, with 10 bases spanning the gap. CDR3 nucleotide sequence: TGTGCCAGCAGCGTAGCTATGGGGGGAGAGACCCAGTACTTC. It is translated as CASSVAMGGETQYF. Supplemented by reference TRBV9 and TRBJ2-5, the full variable domain reads DSGVTQTPKHLITATGQRVTLRCSPRSGDLSVYWYQQSLDQGLQFLIQYYNGEERAKGNILERFSAQQFPDLHSELNLSSLELGDSALYFCASSVAMGGETQYFGPGTRLLVL.

The CDR3 loop reads CASSQSGPGLAQFF. In nucleotides, the CDR3 is TGTGCCAGCAGCCAATCTGGACCGGGACTAGCCCAGTTCTTC. J is TRBJ2-1 and V is TRBV16; 9 bases match TRBD2. V lost 0 bases to trimming and J lost 13 bases; unmatched junction nucleotides: 7. This CDR3 has 14 residues. Per germline, CDR1 KGHSY and CDR2 FQNENV.

The chain recombines TRBV12-3 or TRBV12-4 with TRBJ1-5; D remains ambiguous. The V end was cut by 5 bases, the J end by 4 bases, with 3 bases between. The CDR3 runs to 11 residues. The DNA of the CDR3 is TGTGCCAGCAGTACTAATCAGCCCCAGCATTTT. It encodes CASSTNQPQHF.

The chain couples TRBV4-1 to TRBJ1-1; 7 bases are shared with TRBD1. The CDR3 runs 15 residues. V gave up 3 bases and J gave up 3 bases; unmatched junction bases: 7. Looked up from germline, CDR1 is MGHRA and CDR2 is YSYEKL. CDR3 residues: CASSHPARGYTEAFF. Here the CDR3 DNA reads TGCGCCAGCAGCCATCCCGCCAGGGGGTACACTGAAGCTTTCTTT.

The chain links TRBV9 to TRBJ2-7; 8 bases agree with TRBD2. Trimming removed 4 bases from V and 2 bases from J; junction bases left unmatched: 8. From germline, CDR1 is SGDLS and CDR2 YYNGEE. The CDR3 has 15 amino acids. The CDR3 nucleotides read TGTGCCAGCAGCCCAGTAGCGGGGTCTGCCTACGAGCAGTACTTC. It specifies CASSPVAGSAYEQYF.

This chain uses TRBV19 with TRBJ2-3, with a possible D match to TRBD1 (5 bases). The V end was cut by 6 bases, the J end by 5 bases, with 12 bases between. CDR3 length: 13 amino acids. From germline, CDR1 is LNHDA and CDR2 SQIVND (reference sequence). CDR3 amino acids: CASRKGREDTQYF. CDR3 DNA: TGTGCCAGTAGGAAGGGGCGCGAAGATACGCAGTATTTT.

CDR3: CASSKTGSTEAFF. CDR3 sequence (DNA): TGTGCCAGCAGCAAAACAGGGTCGACTGAAGCTTTCTTT. The V gene is TRBV9, the J gene TRBJ1-1; a weak D match, TRBD1 (6 bases). The germline V gene has CDR1 SGDLS and CDR2 YYNGEE. V was pared by 4 bases and J by 5 bases, with 12 bases between. This CDR3 contains 13 residues.